The 14 T cell receptor beta chains below come from one sample, sequenced in a study of tumor-infiltrating lymphocytes in primary liver carcinoma. From around 0.5 ug of total RNA, TCR beta-specific cDNA was reverse-transcribed using a constant-region primer. It was through three nested multiplex PCR rounds of slightly modified ARM-PCR that TCR beta libraries arose. Each of the first two PCR rounds ran nine to ten cycles with TRBV1-TRBV30 forward and C-beta reverse primers. One entry per CDR3 protein, called by TCRdb with MiXCR from the multiplex PCR reads. The table lists fewer than 200,000 distinct CDR3 sequences, around four fifths of them singletons. The study co-extracted DNA and RNA from about 19-30 mg of unsorted bulk tissue. Source material: tumor tissue from primary liver carcinoma. The receptors were gathered from a man aged 40-49 years with primary liver carcinoma and hepatitis B virus infection.

As for this clonotype: The junction departs from the called germline gene at one end, perhaps through a read error. J is TRBJ2-1 and V is TRBV12-3 or TRBV12-4; D may be TRBD2 (6 bases). CDR3 length: 15 residues. The DNA for the CDR3 is TGTGCCAGCACCAACGCTAGCGACACCTACAGTGAGCAGTTCTTC. Its translation is CASTNASDTYSEQFF.

Of note for this clonotype: At one of its ends the junction is not consistent with the germline gene, which may arise from a read error. J is TRBJ1-1 and V is TRBV29-1, with TRBD1 matching 8 bases. This CDR3 region has 15 residues. The germline V gene has CDR1 SQVTM and CDR2 ANQGSEA. The CDR3 loop is CSIAGGWGMDTQAFF. The CDR3 DNA reads TGCAGCATTGCAGGGGGCTGGGGGATGGACACTCAAGCTTTCTTT.

To note about this clonotype: Here the CDR3 omits its conserved ending phenylalanine or tryptophan, so a read error is the likely source. The chain combines TRBV6-1 with TRBJ2-3; D possibly corresponds to TRBD1 (5 bases). This CDR3 is 13 amino acids long. The germline CDR1 and CDR2 sequences are MNHNS and SASEGT. The CDR3 here is CAISIDSTDTQYY. The CDR3 DNA reads TGTGCCATCAGTATCGACAGCACGGATACGCAGTATTAT.

Worth noting for this clonotype: A single base separates this from a much larger clone, so it may be a read error. The J gene is TRBJ2-1, the V gene TRBV2; D assignment may be TRBD1 or TRBD2 (7 bases each). Germline-derived CDR1 and CDR2 are SNHLY and FYNNEI. The CDR3 has 14 amino acids. The CDR3, as DNA: TGTGCCAGCTGGGGCTCAGGGGGGGCGAATGAGCATTTCTTC. Protein product: CASWGSGGANEHFF.

In the case of this clonotype: At one boundary the junction diverges from the germline segment, which might be a read error. The chain links TRBV11-2 to TRBJ2-3; D unclear. There are 14 residues in the CDR3. The germline V gene encodes CDR1 SGHAT and CDR2 FQNNGV. The CDR3 reads CASSSLGRADTQYF. The CDR3 DNA sequence: TGTGCCAGTAGCTCCCTGGGCCGGGCAGATACGCAGTATTTT.

The chain carries TRBV6-4 and TRBJ2-3; D is unclear. There are 14 residues in the CDR3. CDR1 and CDR2 (germline): MRHNA, SNTAGT. V was clipped by 8 bases and J by 0 bases, with 12 bases between them. The CDR3 sequence: CASAAPESTDTQYF. CDR3 nucleotides: TGTGCCAGCGCCGCCCCAGAAAGCACAGATACGCAGTATTTT.

This chain joins TRBV4-2 and TRBJ1-2, with 9 positions matching TRBD1. The germline gives CDR1 LGHNA, CDR2 YNFKEQ. This CDR3 comprises 15 residues. CDR3 sequence: CVSSQAGQGNYGYTF. The CDR3 nucleotides read TGTGTGAGCAGCCAAGCGGGACAGGGTAACTATGGCTACACCTTC.

Concerning this clonotype itself: A much larger clone lies a single base off, so this may be a read error. This chain uses TRBV5-1 with TRBJ2-3; D gene uncertain. The CDR3 sequence is 14 residues long. Germline-derived CDR1 and CDR2 are SGHRS and YFSETQ. The CDR3 DNA reads TGCGCCAGCAGCTTGCTGAATCCAACAGATATGCAGTATTTT. Translation gives CASSLLNPTDMQYF.

As for this clonotype: Because the CDR3 is missing its conserved closing phenylalanine or tryptophan, this is likely a read error. The chain joins TRBV28 to TRBJ1-2, with 7 bases identical to TRBD1. Germline CDR1 is MDHEN and CDR2 is SYDVKM. The CDR3 runs to 15 residues. As DNA, the CDR3 is TGTGTCAGCAGTCCGGCCGACAGGGTTGGCTATGGCTACACCTTG. Its protein is CVSSPADRVGYGYTL.

To note about this clonotype: This may stem from a read error, because a much larger clone lies one nucleotide away. The chain has TRBV5-5 and TRBJ2-3, with 12 bases identical to TRBD1. From germline, CDR1 is SGHKS and CDR2 YYEKEE (reference sequence). The CDR3 totals 17 residues. V dropped 4 bases and J dropped 5; count of bases not matched to a gene: 11. The CDR3 DNA reads TGTGCCAGCAGCCGGGGAGCCGGGACAGGGGGCATAGATACGCAGTATTTT. Its protein is CASSRGAGTGGIDTQYF.

The CDR3 here is CSGALPTGGLYNEQFF. For the CDR3, the DNA is TGCAGCGGCGCCCTGCCGACAGGGGGCCTCTACAATGAGCAGTTCTTC. V is TRBV29-1 and J is TRBJ2-1, with TRBD1 matching 10 bases. The CDR3 sequence is 16 residues long. V lost 7 bases and J lost 3; bases outside the gene matches: 12. Germline-derived CDR1 and CDR2 are SQVTM and ANQGSEA.

In the case of this clonotype: A much larger clone differs by one base, so this may be a read error. This chain joins TRBV7-2 and TRBJ2-1; D not resolved. Germline V gene sequence: CDR1 SGHTA, CDR2 FQGNSA. This CDR3 region has 15 residues. CDR3 protein: CASSLARNGRNEPFF. The CDR3, as DNA: TGTGCCAGCAGCTTAGCAAGGAACGGGCGCAATGAGCCGTTCTTC.

To note about this clonotype: At one of its ends the junction is not consistent with the germline gene, which may arise from a read error. The chain couples TRBV29-1 to TRBJ1-1; D not resolved. The CDR3 totals 15 residues. Per germline, CDR1 SQVTM and CDR2 ANQGSEA. CDR3 sequence (DNA): TGCAGGGTTGTGGTAGGGTGGGGAATGAACGCTGAAGCTTTCTTT. The encoded protein is CRVVVGWGMNAEAFF.

Details on this clonotype: This likely comes from a read error, as the CDR3 has no conserved phenylalanine or tryptophan at its end. The chain carries TRBV5-6 and TRBJ2-1, with D possibly matching TRBD2 (7 bases). This CDR3 is 16 amino acids long. Trimming took off 2 bases at V and 4 bases at J, with 16 bases between the two ends. Germline-derived CDR1 and CDR2 are SGHDT and YYEEEE. CDR3 sequence reads: CASSFKGEGRYNEQFS. The CDR3 bases are TGTGCCAGCAGCTTTAAGGGGGAGGGCCGATACAATGAGCAGTTCTCC.